This TCR beta chain originates from a study of cytomegalovirus exposure and HLA in healthy donors. The overall study: HLA-typed donors contributed some 77 million unique TCRs, which were held in an early data release.

Of note for this clone: Its antigen remains unidentified.

Whole-study findings and limits: The study reported that TCR beta sequences accurately predicted HLA-A and HLA-B alleles in most subjects. It was likely that a cluster of highly shared sequence variants was a sequencing artifact. Evidence from a later analysis indicated that most CMV-associated TCR beta chains looked HLA-restricted.

This CDR3 region has 12 residues. V was shortened by 4 bases and J by 3 bases, with 7 bases between the two germline ends. The germline gives CDR1 SEHNR, CDR2 FQNEAQ (reference sequence). Vbeta (60) and Jbeta (13) primers were used in the PCR. Sequencing used immunoSEQ multiplex PCR; TCRdb keeps in-frame clones, though not all of them. The sample holds around 130,000 clones; roughly 80% are singletons and the top ten take around 1.2%. The sequenced sample was PBMCs. The sequence came from a girl aged 2-10 years in good health and CMV-seronegative. This rearrangement joins TRBV7-9 to TRBJ2-7; the D gene is possibly TRBD2 (6 bases). CDR3: CASSWDFYEQYF. The CDR3 DNA is TGTGCCAGCAGCTGGGACTTCTACGAGCAGTACTTC. The variable domain in full, completed from reference TRBV7-9 and TRBJ2-7, reads DTGVSQNPRHKITKRGQNVTFRCDPISEHNRLYWYRQTLGQGPEFLTYFQNEAQLEKSRLLSDRFSAERPKGSFSTLEIQRTEQGDSAMYLCASSWDFYEQYFGPGTRLTVT.